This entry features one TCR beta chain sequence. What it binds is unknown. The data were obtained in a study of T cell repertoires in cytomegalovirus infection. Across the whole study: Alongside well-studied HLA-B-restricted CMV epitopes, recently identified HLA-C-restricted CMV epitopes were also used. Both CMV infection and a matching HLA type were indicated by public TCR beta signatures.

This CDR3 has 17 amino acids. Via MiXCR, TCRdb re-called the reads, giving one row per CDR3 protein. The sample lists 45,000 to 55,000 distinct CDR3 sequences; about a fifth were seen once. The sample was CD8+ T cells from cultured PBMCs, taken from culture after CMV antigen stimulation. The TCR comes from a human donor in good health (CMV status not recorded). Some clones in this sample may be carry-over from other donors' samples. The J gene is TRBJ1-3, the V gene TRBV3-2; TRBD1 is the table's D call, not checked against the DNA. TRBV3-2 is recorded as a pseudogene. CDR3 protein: CASSPIAGTASGNTIYF. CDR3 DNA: TGTGCCAGCAGTCCAATCGCCGGGACAGCCTCTGGAAACACCATATATTTT.